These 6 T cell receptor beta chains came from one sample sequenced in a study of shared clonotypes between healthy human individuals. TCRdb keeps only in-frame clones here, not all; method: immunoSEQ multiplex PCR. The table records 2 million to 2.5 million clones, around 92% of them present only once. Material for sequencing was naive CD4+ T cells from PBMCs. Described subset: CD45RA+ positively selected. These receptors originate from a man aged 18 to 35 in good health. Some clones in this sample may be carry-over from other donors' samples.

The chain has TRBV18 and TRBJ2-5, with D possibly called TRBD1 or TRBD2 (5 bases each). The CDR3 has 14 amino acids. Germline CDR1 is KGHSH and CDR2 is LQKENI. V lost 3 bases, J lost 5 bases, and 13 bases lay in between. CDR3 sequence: CASSPGPWGETQYF. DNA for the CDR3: TGTGCCAGCTCACCCGGACCTTGGGGGGAGACCCAGTACTTC.

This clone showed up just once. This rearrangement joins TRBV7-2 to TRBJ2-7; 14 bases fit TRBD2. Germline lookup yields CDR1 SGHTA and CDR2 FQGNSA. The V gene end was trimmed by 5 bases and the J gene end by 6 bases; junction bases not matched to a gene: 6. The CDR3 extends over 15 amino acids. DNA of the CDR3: TGTGCCAGCAGCACGACTAGCGGGAGGGGTCGCGAGCAGTACTTC. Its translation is CASSTTSGRGREQYF.

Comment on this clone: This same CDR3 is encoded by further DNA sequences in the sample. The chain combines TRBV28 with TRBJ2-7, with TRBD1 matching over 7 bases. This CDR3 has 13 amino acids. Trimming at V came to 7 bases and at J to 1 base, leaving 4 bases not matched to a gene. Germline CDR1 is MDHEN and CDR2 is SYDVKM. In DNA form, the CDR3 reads TGTGCCAGCACACCGGGACAGTCCTACGAGCAGTACTTC. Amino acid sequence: CASTPGQSYEQYF.

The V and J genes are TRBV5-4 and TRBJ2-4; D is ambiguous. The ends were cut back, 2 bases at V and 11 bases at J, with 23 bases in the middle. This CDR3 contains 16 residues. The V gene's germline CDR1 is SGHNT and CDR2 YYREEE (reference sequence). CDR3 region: CASSFGSTLPNKLQYF. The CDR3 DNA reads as TGTGCCAGCAGCTTCGGGTCTACTTTACCAAACAAGCTTCAGTACTTC.

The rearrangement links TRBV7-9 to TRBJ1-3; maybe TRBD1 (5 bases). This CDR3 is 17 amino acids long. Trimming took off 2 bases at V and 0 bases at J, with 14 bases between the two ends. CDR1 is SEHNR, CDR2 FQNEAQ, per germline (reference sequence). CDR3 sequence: CASSLTSGLISGNTIYF. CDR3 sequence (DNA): TGTGCCAGCAGCTTAACTTCGGGGCTCATCTCTGGAAACACCATATATTTT. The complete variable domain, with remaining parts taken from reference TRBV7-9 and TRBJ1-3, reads DTGVSQNPRHKITKRGQNVTFRCDPISEHNRLYWYRQTLGQGPEFLTYFQNEAQLEKSRLLSDRFSAERPKGSFSTLEIQRTEQGDSAMYLCASSLTSGLISGNTIYFGEGSWLTVV.

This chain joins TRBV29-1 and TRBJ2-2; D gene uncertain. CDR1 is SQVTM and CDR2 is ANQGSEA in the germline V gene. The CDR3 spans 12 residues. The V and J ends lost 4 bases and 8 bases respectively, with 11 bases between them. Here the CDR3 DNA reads TGCAGCGTTGGTCGGGCATCGGGGGAGCTGTTTTTT. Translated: CSVGRASGELFF.